Listed here are 26 T cell receptor beta chains from one sample, sequenced in a study of cytomegalovirus exposure and HLA in healthy donors. The primer mix had 60 Vbeta and 13 Jbeta primers. Clones were read by immunoSEQ multiplex PCR, and TCRdb kept only the in-frame ones, dropping some. There are 55,000 to 65,000 clones in the sample; about 77% occur only once, and roughly 7% lies in the top ten. The sample consisted of PBMCs. All receptors derive from a man under 40 in good health and CMV-seropositive.

In this sample, this clone turned up once. This chain connects TRBV18 to TRBJ1-4, with 7 bases identical to TRBD1. The CDR3 totals 15 residues. V gave up 3 bases and J gave up 4 bases; unmatched junction bases: 5. Germline CDR1 KGHSH, CDR2 LQKENI. The CDR3 region has the DNA TGTGCCAGCTCACCCCCGGGACAGATTAATGAAAAACTGTTTTTT. Translated, it gives CASSPPGQINEKLFF.

This clone was found once. The genes are TRBV6-5 and TRBJ1-2; D is unclear. Germline assignment: CDR1 MNHEY and CDR2 SVGAGI. V lost 2 bases to trimming and J lost 6 bases, with 13 bases between them. This CDR3 is 14 amino acids long. CDR3 loop: CASSYAAGGDGYTF. The CDR3 DNA sequence: TGTGCCAGCAGTTACGCTGCGGGCGGCGATGGCTACACCTTC.

J is TRBJ1-2 and V is TRBV29-1, with 8 bases lining up with TRBD1. Looked up from germline, CDR1 is SQVTM and CDR2 is ANQGSEA. V lost 4 bases, J lost 3 bases, and 4 bases stayed unmatched. There are 13 residues in the CDR3. The DNA for the CDR3 is TGCAGCGTTGGCACAGGGGGGGACTATGGCTACACCTTC. Translated, it gives CSVGTGGDYGYTF.

V usage is TRBV27 and J usage is TRBJ2-7, with D perhaps TRBD1 (6 bases). The CDR3 consists of 15 residues. CDR1 is MNHEY and CDR2 is SMNVEV in the germline V gene (reference sequence). Trimming cost V 5 bases and J 1 base, with 15 bases left between them. The chain's CDR3 is CASSENREFSYEQYF. The CDR3 DNA sequence: TGTGCCAGCAGTGAAAACAGGGAGTTTTCCTACGAGCAGTACTTC.

This rearrangement joins TRBV14 to TRBJ2-5; D is perhaps TRBD2 (5 bases). The CDR3 runs 16 residues. In germline, CDR1 is SGHDN, CDR2 FVKESK. V was trimmed by 1 base and J by 7 bases, leaving 19 bases between them. The CDR3 DNA is TGTGCCAGCAGCCAAGTCGCTGGACGTCGGGGTACGACCCAGTACTTC. The encoded protein is CASSQVAGRRGTTQYF. Drawing the rest from reference TRBV14 and TRBJ2-5, the complete variable domain is EAGVTQFPSHSVIEKGQTVTLRCDPISGHDNLYWYRRVMGKEIKFLLHFVKESKQDESGMPNNRFLAERTGGTYSTLKVQPAELEDSGVYFCASSQVAGRRGTTQYFGPGTRLLVL.

This chain joins TRBV21-1 and TRBJ2-5; whether TRBD2, the table's D call, matches the DNA was not checked. TRBV21-1 is a recognized pseudogene. The length of the CDR3 is 14 residues. Here the CDR3 reads CASSSRRGWETQYF. The CDR3 region has the DNA TGTGCCAGCAGTTCAAGGAGGGGTTGGGAGACCCAGTACTTC.

In this sample, this clone turned up a few times. The chain joins TRBV4-3 to TRBJ1-5; no clear D gene. V lost 2 bases and J 3 bases, leaving 11 bases between the germline ends. The CDR3 has 15 residues. Germline V CDR1 and CDR2: LGHNA, YSLEER. In DNA form, the CDR3 reads TGCGCCAGCAGCCAAAGCTTCCCAAACAATCAGCCCCAGCATTTT. Its translation: CASSQSFPNNQPQHF.

V gene TRBV7-2 combines with J gene TRBJ2-5; D perhaps matches TRBD1 (6 bases). V lost 5 bases and J 6 bases, leaving 16 bases between the germline ends. The CDR3 runs 14 residues. Per germline, CDR1 SGHTA and CDR2 FQGNSA. The CDR3 spells CASSPRQEGKTQYF. As DNA, the CDR3 is TGTGCCAGCAGCCCCCGACAGGAAGGGAAGACCCAGTACTTC.

This chain uses TRBV7-3 with TRBJ2-3, with D tentatively TRBD1 (6 bases). This CDR3 has 13 residues. CDR1 and CDR2 from the germline V gene are SGHTA and FQGTGA. V was pared by 3 bases and J by 5 bases, with 9 bases between. DNA of the CDR3: TGTGCCAGCAGCTTCCACAGGGAAGATACGCAGTATTTT. Amino acid sequence: CASSFHREDTQYF.

This chain connects TRBV15 to TRBJ2-6, with D uncertain. V gave up 8 bases and J gave up 0 bases, with 5 bases separating them. CDR3 size: 13 residues. CDR1 and CDR2 (germline): LNHNV, YYDKDF (reference sequence). The CDR3 loop reads CATRASGANVLTF. CDR3 DNA: TGTGCCACCCGCGCCTCTGGGGCCAACGTCCTGACTTTC.

The chain carries TRBV29-1 and TRBJ1-6, with 8 nucleotides matching TRBD1. The CDR3 is 16 residues long. Germline values: CDR1 SQVTM, CDR2 ANQGSEA. V was clipped by 1 base and J by 7 bases; unmatched bases: 9. In DNA form, the CDR3 reads TGCAGCGTTGAAGGCTTTAAAGGACAGGGAAATTCACCCCTCCACTTT. This sequence encodes CSVEGFKGQGNSPLHF. The complete variable domain, with remaining parts taken from reference TRBV29-1 and TRBJ1-6, reads SAVISQKPSRDICQRGTSLTIQCQVDSQVTMMFWYRQQPGQSLTLIATANQGSEATYESGFVIDKFPISRPNLTFSTLTVSNMSPEDSSIYLCSVEGFKGQGNSPLHFGNGTRLTVT.

This clone has more than one count but fewer than ten. The J gene is TRBJ1-5, the V gene TRBV6-1; D may be TRBD1 (6 bases). Trimming removed 7 bases from V and 5 bases from J, with 12 bases in between. This CDR3 spans 13 amino acids. Germline lookup yields CDR1 MNHNS and CDR2 SASEGT. In nucleotides, the CDR3 is TGTGCCAGCAACGGACAGCCTGATCAGCCCCAGCATTTT. Amino acids: CASNGQPDQPQHF.

CDR3 DNA sequence: TGTGCCAGCCAGGGTTTTAACTATGGCTACACCTTC. Translation: CASQGFNYGYTF. This chain connects TRBV6-1 to TRBJ1-2; a weak D match, TRBD1 (5 bases). CDR1 MNHNS and CDR2 SASEGT come from the germline V gene. V gave up 8 bases and J gave up 1 base, with 8 bases separating them. CDR3 length equals 12 residues.

The V call is TRBV6-5, the J call TRBJ1-2; tentatively, D is TRBD1 (5 bases). The germline V gene has CDR1 MNHEY and CDR2 SVGAGI. There are 15 residues in the CDR3. The germline V and J ends were trimmed by 5 bases and 3 bases, with 16 bases remaining between them. CDR3 sequence: CASSRRPDMDYGYTF. The CDR3 DNA follows: TGTGCCAGCAGTCGAAGACCGGACATGGACTATGGCTACACCTTC.

Only one count was recorded for this clone. This chain uses TRBV7-2 with TRBJ2-5; 8 positions agree with TRBD2. V was clipped by 5 bases and J by 4 bases; unmatched bases: 15. Germline V gene lookup returns CDR1 SGHTA and CDR2 FQGNSA. CDR3 length: 17 amino acids. The CDR3 sequence: CASSPGLTSGPGETQYF. As DNA, the CDR3 is TGTGCCAGCAGCCCGGGACTTACTAGCGGCCCCGGAGAGACCCAGTACTTC.

The chain combines TRBV5-4 with TRBJ1-6; the match to TRBD1 covers 7 bases. CDR3 length: 15 amino acids. Germline loops: CDR1 SGHNT, CDR2 YYREEE (reference sequence). The junction had 14 bases not matched to a gene; V was cut back by 4 bases and J by 13 bases. Here the CDR3 DNA reads TGTGCCAGCAGCGTCCGGGACAGAACACTGAGTCCCCTCCACTTT. It yields the protein CASSVRDRTLSPLHF.

V usage is TRBV7-3 and J usage is TRBJ1-1; D call uncertain. Germline values: CDR1 SGHTA, CDR2 FQGTGA. The CDR3 has 15 amino acids. V lost 1 base and J lost 1, with 10 bases in between. CDR3 region: CASSLSGMENTEAFF. CDR3 nucleotide sequence: TGTGCCAGCAGCTTAAGCGGTATGGAGAACACTGAAGCTTTCTTT.

The count of this clone is one. DNA of the CDR3: TGTGCCAGCAGTGCAAGTCGGGGGGGCTACGAGCAGTACTTC. It yields the protein CASSASRGGYEQYF. The rearrangement links TRBV27 to TRBJ2-7; 8 bases match TRBD2. The germline V gene encodes CDR1 MNHEY and CDR2 SMNVEV (reference sequence). The CDR3 runs 14 residues. V lost 5 bases to trimming and J lost 3 bases; unmatched junction nucleotides: 6.

This clone was counted between two and nine times. This chain joins TRBV4-1 and TRBJ2-7; 7 bases fit TRBD1. Germline values: CDR1 MGHRA, CDR2 YSYEKL. Trimming cost V 5 bases and J 6 bases; bases outside gene matches: 10. CDR3 length: 14 amino acids. CDR3 amino acids: CASSSPDRRIEQYF. The CDR3 coding sequence is TGCGCCAGCAGCTCACCGGACAGGAGGATCGAGCAGTACTTC.

The genes are TRBV6-6 and TRBJ2-3; D perhaps matches TRBD2 (6 bases). This CDR3 contains 13 residues. Germline assignment: CDR1 MNHNY and CDR2 SVGAGI (reference sequence). Trimming took off 4 bases at V and 10 bases at J, with 15 bases between the two ends. CDR3 loop: CASSLDPDYSQYF. DNA of the CDR3: TGTGCCAGCAGTTTGGACCCGGACTATTCGCAGTATTTT.

The chain has TRBV2 and TRBJ2-7; a possible D gene is TRBD1 (6 bases). The CDR3 is 14 residues long. Germline V gene data show CDR1 as SNHLY and CDR2 as FYNNEI. V was cut by 6 bases and J by 1 base, with 13 bases left in between. CDR3 bases: TGTGCCAGCAGCTCAGGGGCCCTATCCTACGAGCAGTACTTC. Protein: CASSSGALSYEQYF.

This clone was seen many times. V and J are TRBV9 and TRBJ1-1, with a weak D call TRBD1 (5 bases). The CDR3 has 13 residues. Germline V gene data show CDR1 as SGDLS and CDR2 as YYNGEE. With 2 bases removed from V and 7 bases from J, the gap between germline ends came to 12 bases. The DNA of the CDR3 is TGTGCCAGCAGCGTGACTCCTAGGGGTGAAGCTTTCTTT. Translation gives CASSVTPRGEAFF.

V usage is TRBV2 and J usage is TRBJ2-5; 9 nucleotides match TRBD2. The CDR3 runs 16 residues. After removal of 3 bases from V and 3 bases from J, the junction contained 8 bases not matched to a gene. Germline assignment: CDR1 SNHLY and CDR2 FYNNEI. The CDR3 spells CASSDAGLAGEETQYF. CDR3 coding DNA: TGTGCCAGCAGTGACGCGGGACTAGCAGGAGAAGAGACCCAGTACTTC.

There are a few counts of this clone. The chain couples TRBV6-1 to TRBJ2-7; D unclear. This CDR3 is 12 amino acids long. In germline, CDR1 is MNHNS, CDR2 SASEGT. V lost 5 bases and J 3 bases, leaving 8 bases between the germline ends. The CDR3 sequence: CASSLAVYEQYF. The CDR3 DNA sequence: TGTGCCAGCAGTCTCGCGGTCTACGAGCAGTACTTC.

A single count supports this clone. V gene TRBV18 combines with J gene TRBJ1-1, with TRBD1 identical over 9 bases. J was trimmed by 6 bases and V by 3 bases; bases with no gene match: 5. Per the germline V gene, CDR1 is KGHSH and CDR2 is LQKENI. The CDR3 loop spans 14 amino acids. The CDR3 reads CASSPTQGASEAFF. As DNA, the CDR3 is TGTGCCAGCTCACCGACACAGGGGGCTTCTGAAGCTTTCTTT.

This rearrangement joins TRBV9 to TRBJ2-7; possible D gene TRBD1, 6 bases. Germline V lookup: CDR1 SGDLS, CDR2 YYNGEE. The CDR3 is made up of 14 amino acids. Trimming took 2 bases from V and 1 from J, leaving 10 bases between them. CDR3 nucleotide sequence: TGTGCCAGCAGCGTCGGACAGCTATCCTACGAGCAGTACTTC. Translation: CASSVGQLSYEQYF.